The present TCR beta chain was sequenced within a study of blood T cell repertoires in COVID-19. Across about two dozen US areas, participants ranged in age from about 18 to 100 years. CDR1 and CDR2 (germline): SGDLS, YYNGEE. V lost 4 bases and J 4 bases, leaving 17 bases between the germline ends. The CDR3 runs to 15 residues. Original methodology: Cell counts per sample came from amplifying reference gene primers. The protocol was immunoSEQ multiplex PCR, while the TCRdb copy is restricted to in-frame clones and leaves out a portion. V, J and clone size are those of that table, while D and trimming were read from the DNA. The sample holds over 200,000 clones; approximately 85% are singletons and the top ten take 1.9%.

The V and J genes are TRBV9 and TRBJ1-2, with D possibly matching TRBD1 (6 bases). Specimen: PBMCs or T cells enriched from blood (not recorded which). This TCR came from a woman in her fifties or sixties who had recovered from COVID-19. The DNA for the CDR3 is TGTGCCAGCAGCCAAACCCCGGGACACTCCTATGGCTACACCTTC. This encodes CASSQTPGHSYGYTF.